One and the same sample provided the 5 T cell receptor beta chains below, sequenced in a study of blood T cell repertoires in COVID-19. Data came from immunoSEQ multiplex PCR; TCRdb stores just in-frame clones and leaves some out. This sample has approximately 190,000 clones, with roughly four fifths found just once. Sequencing was performed on peripheral blood. Source of these receptors: a woman aged 70 to 79 with active or convalescent COVID-19.

V usage is TRBV21-1 and J usage is TRBJ1-2; the table's D call of TRBD1 was not tested on the DNA. TRBV21-1 is described as a pseudogene. This CDR3 is 17 amino acids long. CDR3 coding DNA: TGTGCCAGCAGCAACGTTAACTGGACAGGAGGGAACTATGGCTACACCTTC. As protein: CASSNVNWTGGNYGYTF.

The V gene is TRBV21-1, the J gene TRBJ1-5; TRBD1 reflects the table's D call only, with no check against the DNA. TRBV21-1 is assigned pseudogene status. The length of the CDR3 is 16 residues. As DNA, the CDR3 is TGTGCCAGCAGCAAAGACGAAGAGGGGGGCAATCAGCCCCAGCATTTT. The encoded protein is CASSKDEEGGNQPQHF.

V and J are TRBV5-1 and TRBJ1-3; 7 bases align to TRBD1. CDR1 is SGHRS, CDR2 YFSETQ, per germline. V gave up 3 bases and J gave up 4 bases; unmatched junction bases: 10. This CDR3 comprises 16 residues. In nucleotides, the CDR3 is TGCGCCAGCAGCTCCTACACAACAGGGGACGGAAACACCATATATTTT. Its protein product is CASSSYTTGDGNTIYF.

The CDR3 is CASSQEGSQGANYGYTF. DNA for the CDR3: TGTGCCAGCAGCCAAGAAGGGAGCCAGGGGGCTAACTATGGCTACACCTTC. This chain connects TRBV4-2 to TRBJ1-2, with 7 bases matching TRBD1. The CDR3 has 17 residues. CDR1 LGHNA and CDR2 YNFKEQ come from the germline V gene. V trimming: 0 bases; J trimming: 0 bases; junction bases outside the gene matches: 7.

J is TRBJ2-3 and V is TRBV19; possible D gene TRBD1, 7 bases. V shed 6 bases and J shed 0 bases, with 28 bases lying between them. Germline V gene lookup returns CDR1 LNHDA and CDR2 SQIVND (reference sequence). CDR3 length: 20 residues. CDR3: CASSPLRPGATGSSTDTQYF. CDR3 DNA: TGTGCCAGTAGCCCCCTCCGGCCGGGGGCGACAGGGTCGAGCACAGATACGCAGTATTTT.